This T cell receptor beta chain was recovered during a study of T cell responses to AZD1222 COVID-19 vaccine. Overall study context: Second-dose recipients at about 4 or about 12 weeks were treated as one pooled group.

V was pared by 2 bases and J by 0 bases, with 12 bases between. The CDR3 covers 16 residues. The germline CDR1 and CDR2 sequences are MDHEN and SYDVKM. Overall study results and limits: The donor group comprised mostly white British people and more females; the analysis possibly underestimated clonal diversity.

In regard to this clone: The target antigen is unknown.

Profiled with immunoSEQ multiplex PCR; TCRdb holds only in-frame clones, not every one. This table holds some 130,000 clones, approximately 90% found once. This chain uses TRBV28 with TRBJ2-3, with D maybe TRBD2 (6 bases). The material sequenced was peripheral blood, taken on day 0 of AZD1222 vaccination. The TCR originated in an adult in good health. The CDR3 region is CASSLPGSGSTDTQYF. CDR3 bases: TGTGCCAGCAGTTTACCCGGCAGCGGGAGCACAGATACGCAGTATTTT.